This TCR beta chain was observed in a study of CD8+ T cells in alopecia areata. RNA was isolated and reverse transcribed to cDNA, the sequencing template. Generated by immunoSEQ multiplex PCR, the TCRdb table keeps only in-frame clones and is missing some. The data contain approximately 280,000 clones, 55% to 70% of them singletons. The sample's treatment: oral pan-JAK inhibitor, 5-10 mg twice daily. In the case of this clone: Its antigen is not known.

Whole-study findings and limits: Numerous expanded lesional clones remained in scalp and blood during tofacitinib.

V dropped 8 bases and J dropped 3 bases, with 18 bases sitting between them. The germline V gene has CDR1 MGHRA and CDR2 YSYEKL. The CDR3 is 15 amino acids. The clonotype originates from a human donor with alopecia areata. Sequences were derived from CD4+ T cells sorted from blood, sampled at week 24, from a patient treated with tofacitinib. The chain links TRBV4-1 to TRBJ2-3; D could derive from TRBD1 or TRBD2 (6 bases each). CDR3 sequence: CASRERGARTDTQYF. In nucleotides, the CDR3 is TGCGCCAGCCGAGAGAGGGGGGCGAGGACAGATACGCAGTATTTT.